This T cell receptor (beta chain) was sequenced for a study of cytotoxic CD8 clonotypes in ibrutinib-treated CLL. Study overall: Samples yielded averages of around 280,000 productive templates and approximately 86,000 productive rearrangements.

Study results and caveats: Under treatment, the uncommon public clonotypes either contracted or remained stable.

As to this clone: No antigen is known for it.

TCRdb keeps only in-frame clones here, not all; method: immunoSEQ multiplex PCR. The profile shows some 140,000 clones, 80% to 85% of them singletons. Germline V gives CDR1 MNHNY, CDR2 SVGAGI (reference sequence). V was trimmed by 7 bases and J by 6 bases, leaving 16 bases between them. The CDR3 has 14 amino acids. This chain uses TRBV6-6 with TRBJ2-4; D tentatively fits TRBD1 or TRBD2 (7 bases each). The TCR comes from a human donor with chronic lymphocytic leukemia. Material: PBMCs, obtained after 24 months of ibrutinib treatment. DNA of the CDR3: TGTGCCAGCATTCAGGGGGGGGCGAGAAACATTCAGTACTTC. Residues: CASIQGGARNIQYF.